The following is a T cell receptor beta chain sequence with its context. Its specificity is unknown. At the DNA level, this CDR3 is encoded by other sequences in the same sample as well. Time point specified: week 11, during vaccination. Every single dose of the vaccine, 300 ug of mutant IDH1 20-mer peptide, came with topical imiquimod. Here immunoSEQ multiplex PCR was the method, and the copy in TCRdb shows in-frame clones only, minus some. The data show some 120,000 clones, with about four fifths seen just once and about 5.5% held by the top ten. This CDR3 spans 15 amino acids. Germline V gene data show CDR1 as SGHRS and CDR2 as YFSETQ. The V end lost 0 bases, the J end lost 2 bases, and 8 bases lay between the germline ends. This record belongs to a study of a mutant IDH1 vaccine in newly diagnosed glioma. Study context: Before enrollment, the patients had been treated with radiotherapy alone, temozolomide alone, or both together. Most of them had received both.

V gene TRBV5-1 combines with J gene TRBJ2-2; maybe TRBD2 (6 bases). The receptor was derived from a man in his forties or fifties with glioma. The material was PBMCs, obtained from a glioma patient whose treatment included an IDH1 peptide vaccine. The CDR3 sequence is CASSLEAGNTGELFF. The CDR3 nucleotides read TGCGCCAGCAGCTTGGAGGCGGGAAACACCGGGGAGCTGTTTTTT.